This TCR beta chain was profiled in a study of blood T cells in healthy people across ages (dated by TCRdb to about 2015). As for the study more broadly: In model experiments, roughly one uniquely barcoded TCR beta cDNA molecule per two T cells was captured by template switching. To avoid experimental bias, donors of different ages were spread randomly across the sequencing lanes. The donors were divided into four age groups: young (average around 17 years), middle-aged (around 37), aged (approximately 62) and long-lived (about 90). Two additional independent replicas of 1 million unique cDNA reads from the same blood draw were analyzed for two donors (one aged 18 to 30 and one aged 80 or older). The study measured age-related changes in TCR beta repertoire diversity using deep sequencing normalized with unique cDNA molecular identifiers.

Details on this clonotype: The antigen this receptor binds is unknown. Nothing much larger sits one base from this clone, and base qualities are not available.

Donors were a few dozen systemically healthy Caucasian individuals from Russia aged roughly 6 to 95 years. Each donor gave roughly 11 milliliters of peripheral blood, drawn into EDTA-treated Vacutainer tubes. PBMCs were isolated by Ficoll-Paque density-gradient centrifugation, with at least 7 million obtained per sample. Trizol reagent was used to extract total RNA from the PBMCs, yielding at least 5.5 micrograms per sample. For every donor, an aliquot of PBMCs went through flow cytometry to measure the percentages of naive CD45RAhigh/CD27high T cells. The study at large found these results: The long-lived group showed more naive CD4+ T cells, fewer expanded clones and increased TCR diversity than the aged group, suggesting age selection. The CMV infection status of donors was not known, potentially confounding age-related changes in expanded clonotypes. Estimates of total diversity from one million sequenced T cells were regarded as lower bounds and underestimates. Bulk unsorted PBMC profiling prevented conclusive comparison of naive and antigen-experienced compartments. As age increased, observed TCR beta diversity per million T cells dropped in a roughly linear way, and a significant reduction was already evident by age about 40. The percentage of naive T cells measured by flow cytometry correlated strongly with observed TCR beta diversity.

Library creation used 5' RACE. These reads were obtained on an Illumina HiSeq 2500. A second PCR of about 6 to 11 cycles was run with a J-beta primer mix and a sample-barcoded 5' primer. Each TCR beta cDNA molecule received a unique molecular identifier from a template-switch 5' adaptor carrying 12 random nucleotides. Each sample yielded at least 3 million CDR3-containing paired-end reads. First-strand cDNA was synthesized from all RNA with the Mint cDNA synthesis kit, primed by a TRBC-specific oligonucleotide. All cDNA was treated with uracil-DNA glycosylase and then went through a first 18-cycle PCR with the universal primers M1SS and BC2_uni_R. As for how the authors treated the data: For normalization, 1 million high-quality reads, each with a distinct molecular identifier, were randomly selected from each sample. Instead of being binned into consensus sequences, reads that shared molecular identifiers were thrown out. CDR3 identification, clonotype clustering and error correction used MiTCR with a Q25 quality threshold and the strictest error-elimination algorithm. A nonparametric unseen species model using Euler transformation provided a lower-bound estimate of total TCR beta diversity. TCRdb redid the processing of the public reads, applying fastp at Q25 and MiXCR, and retained in-frame beta chains. Rows are unified per CDR3 protein, each entry keeping the most common DNA and genes. Clone size and V and J calls follow TCRdb, not the original study. The sample records 600,000 or so distinct CDR3 sequences, around 48% of which are singletons. In total, the top ten clones hold about 26% of the sample.

V drops 8 bases and J drops 4 bases, leaving 13 bases in between. The CDR3, cysteine through phenylalanine, is 13 amino acids long. CDR3 DNA is the only sequence kept; it has 39 bases, read in frame from the first base. The receptor was derived from a man older than 75 in good health. The sample consisted of blood. The rearrangement joined TRBV12-3 or TRBV12-4 to TRBJ2-3, with the D gene not clear enough to name. The CDR3 protein is CASSPNRADTQYF. In nucleotide form, the sequence is TGTGCCAGCTCACCTAATCGGGCAGATACGCAGTATTTT.